A selection of T cell receptor beta chains follows, all from one sample in a study of blood T cells in healthy people across ages. MiXCR, applied by TCRdb to the 5' RACE reads, yields one record per CDR3 protein. The sample shows under 750,000 distinct CDR3 sequences, 47% of them seen only once. The specimen sequenced was blood. These receptor sequences come from an elderly man in good health. CDR3s include the opening cysteine and the closing phenylalanine or tryptophan. The order of the fields is clone size, V gene, J gene, D gene, CDR3 protein, CDR3 DNA. The D gene is left open where the match is weak. Size is stated for part of the rows, as once, few or many counts, or as a class when the clone is expanded.

size: NA
V: TRBV2
J: TRBJ2-4
D: NA
CDR3: CASSEVSQRNIQYF
DNA: TGTGCCAGCAGTGAAGTCTCACAACGAAACATTCAGTACTTC

size: NA
V: TRBV29-1
J: TRBJ2-1
D: NA
CDR3: CSVVPGSSYNEQFF
DNA: TGCAGCGTTGTACCGGGGAGCTCCTACAATGAGCAGTTCTTC

size: few
V: TRBV11-3
J: TRBJ2-1
D: NA
CDR3: CASSLSGSNEQFF
DNA: TGTGCCAGCAGCTTGTCAGGGAGCAATGAGCAGTTCTTC

size: NA
V: TRBV7-2
J: TRBJ1-1
D: TRBD1
CDR3: CASSRYRGNTEAFF
DNA: TGTGCCAGCAGCCGATACAGGGGAAATACTGAAGCTTTCTTT

size: many
V: TRBV6-5
J: TRBJ1-2
D: TRBD1
CDR3: CASSYSKGQGQYGYTF
DNA: TGTGCCAGCAGTTACTCTAAGGGACAGGGGCAGTATGGCTACACCTTC

size: NA
V: TRBV12-3/TRBV12-4
J: TRBJ2-3
D: NA
CDR3: CASSLTSGDTQYF
DNA: TGTGCCAGCAGTTTAACGTCAGGAGATACGCAGTATTTT

size: few
V: TRBV13
J: TRBJ2-7
D: TRBD1
CDR3: CASSYTGTGLNEQYF
DNA: TGTGCCAGCAGCTACACCGGGACAGGGCTGAACGAGCAGTACTTC

size: NA
V: TRBV20-1
J: TRBJ2-7
D: TRBD2
CDR3: CSARAGGRHEQYF
DNA: TGCAGTGCTAGGGCGGGAGGAAGGCACGAGCAGTACTTC

size: NA
V: TRBV2
J: TRBJ2-5
D: NA
CDR3: CASSEGRRGNGETQYF
DNA: TGTGCCAGCAGTGAAGGGAGGAGGGGGAACGGGGAGACCCAGTACTTC

size: NA
V: TRBV10-3
J: TRBJ2-1
D: NA
CDR3: CAISWRSDEQFF
DNA: TGTGCCATCAGTTGGAGGAGCGATGAGCAGTTCTTC

size: NA
V: TRBV4-3
J: TRBJ1-2
D: TRBD1
CDR3: CASSHDLTGDLSGYTF
DNA: TGCGCCAGCAGCCACGATTTGACAGGGGATCTTTCTGGCTACACCTTC

size: once
V: TRBV12-3/TRBV12-4
J: TRBJ1-2
D: NA
CDR3: CASSIDRLAGGYTF
DNA: TGTGCCAGCAGTATCGACCGGTTAGCAGGAGGCTACACCTTC

size: NA
V: TRBV7-9
J: TRBJ1-5
D: TRBD1
CDR3: CASSSSTGEQPQHF
DNA: TGTGCCAGCAGCTCGTCGACAGGGGAGCAGCCCCAGCATTTT

size: once
V: TRBV9
J: TRBJ1-1
D: NA
CDR3: CASSVDAGFGEAFF
DNA: TGTGCCAGCAGCGTAGACGCAGGGTTCGGTGAAGCTTTCTTT

size: NA
V: TRBV6-2/TRBV6-3
J: TRBJ2-7
D: NA
CDR3: CASIGSTDPPYEQYF
DNA: TGTGCCAGCATAGGTAGTACGGACCCACCTTACGAGCAGTACTTC

size: NA
V: TRBV11-3
J: TRBJ2-1
D: TRBD2
CDR3: CASSLASGEVEQFF
DNA: TGTGCCAGCAGCTTGGCTAGCGGGGAGGTTGAGCAGTTCTTC

size: NA
V: TRBV21-1
J: TRBJ1-1
D: NA
CDR3: CASSLCTGGRGTEAFF
DNA: TGTGCCAGCAGCCTATGTACAGGGGGCAGGGGCACTGAAGCTTTCTTT

size: NA
V: TRBV11-2
J: TRBJ1-2
D: NA
CDR3: CASSLPLSAAINYGYTF
DNA: TGTGCCAGCAGCTTACCCCTCTCGGCGGCAATTAACTATGGCTACACCTTC

size: few
V: TRBV5-1
J: TRBJ2-7
D: NA
CDR3: CASSGDNSYEQYF
DNA: TGCGCCAGCAGCGGGGACAACTCCTACGAGCAGTACTTC

size: NA
V: TRBV7-9
J: TRBJ1-2
D: NA
CDR3: CASSLAVQEYGYTF
DNA: TGTGCCAGCAGCTTAGCGGTGCAGGAGTATGGCTACACCTTC

size: NA
V: TRBV6-2/TRBV6-3
J: TRBJ2-7
D: NA
CDR3: CASSYRDGSYEQYF
DNA: TGTGCCAGCAGTTACCGAGACGGCTCCTACGAGCAGTACTTC

size: few
V: TRBV7-2
J: TRBJ2-5
D: TRBD2
CDR3: CASSLVAGLAGPQETQYF
DNA: TGTGCCAGCAGCTTAGTTGCAGGACTAGCGGGGCCGCAAGAGACCCAGTACTTC

size: NA
V: TRBV20-1
J: TRBJ2-7
D: TRBD1
CDR3: CSAKTGYEQYF
DNA: TGCAGTGCTAAGACAGGGTACGAGCAGTACTTC

size: NA
V: TRBV11-1
J: TRBJ2-7
D: NA
CDR3: CASSLARGTVYEQYF
DNA: TGTGCCAGCAGCTTAGCGCGCGGGACAGTCTACGAGCAGTACTTC

size: NA
V: TRBV12-3/TRBV12-4
J: TRBJ2-1
D: NA
CDR3: CASSKTGQETQFF
DNA: TGTGCCAGCAGTAAAACAGGTCAAGAGACCCAGTTCTTC

size: few
V: TRBV6-2/TRBV6-3
J: TRBJ2-1
D: TRBD2
CDR3: CASSSGGGFHNEQFF
DNA: TGTGCCAGCAGTTCTGGGGGGGGGTTCCACAATGAGCAGTTCTTC

size: NA
V: TRBV9
J: TRBJ2-3
D: NA
CDR3: CASSPPGTTTDTRYF
DNA: TGTGCCAGCAGCCCACCCGGGACCACCACAGATACGCGGTATTTT

size: NA
V: TRBV25-1
J: TRBJ2-5
D: NA
CDR3: CASSAHRGWETQYF
DNA: TGTGCCAGCAGTGCACACCGGGGCTGGGAGACCCAGTACTTC

size: NA
V: TRBV12-3/TRBV12-4
J: TRBJ2-1
D: NA
CDR3: CASSSLISYNEQFF
DNA: TGTGCCAGCAGCTCCCTGATCTCCTACAATGAGCAGTTCTTC

size: few
V: TRBV3-1
J: TRBJ2-1
D: TRBD2
CDR3: CASSPLPLASSYNEQFF
DNA: TGTGCCAGCAGCCCCCTCCCACTAGCGAGCTCCTACAATGAGCAGTTCTTC

size: NA
V: TRBV11-2
J: TRBJ2-7
D: NA
CDR3: CASSRVPGASYEQYF
DNA: TGTGCCAGCAGCCGTGTACCAGGGGCCTCTTACGAGCAGTACTTC

size: NA
V: TRBV20-1
J: TRBJ1-6
D: TRBD1
CDR3: CSAIRQGGSPLHF
DNA: TGCAGTGCTATTCGACAGGGCGGCTCACCCCTCCACTTT

size: NA
V: TRBV2
J: TRBJ1-4
D: NA
CDR3: CASSESTQTNEKLFF
DNA: TGTGCCAGCAGTGAATCGACACAAACTAATGAAAAACTGTTTTTT

size: few
V: TRBV12-3/TRBV12-4
J: TRBJ2-1
D: TRBD2
CDR3: CASSWDYSQQFF
DNA: TGTGCCAGCAGTTGGGACTACTCCCAGCAGTTCTTC

size: NA
V: TRBV5-1
J: TRBJ2-7
D: NA
CDR3: CASSATSGTQPSPSYEQYF
DNA: TGCGCCAGCAGTGCTACATCCGGGACCCAGCCCTCCCCCAGCTACGAGCAGTACTTC

size: NA
V: TRBV7-3
J: TRBJ2-6
D: NA
CDR3: CASSLRPPAGRTGANVLTF
DNA: TGTGCCAGCAGCTTAAGGCCCCCCGCAGGGAGAACTGGGGCCAACGTCCTGACTTTC

size: many
V: TRBV29-1
J: TRBJ2-5
D: NA
CDR3: CSAAGFVQETQYF
DNA: TGCAGCGCCGCGGGCTTTGTCCAAGAGACCCAGTACTTC

size: NA
V: TRBV4-1
J: TRBJ1-1
D: TRBD1
CDR3: CASSLRTGNTEAFF
DNA: TGCGCCAGCAGCCTACGGACAGGGAACACTGAAGCTTTCTTT

size: NA
V: TRBV9
J: TRBJ2-1
D: TRBD1
CDR3: CASSATGGSSYNEQFF
DNA: TGTGCCAGCAGCGCTACAGGGGGCTCGTCCTACAATGAGCAGTTCTTC

size: NA
V: TRBV18
J: TRBJ2-5
D: NA
CDR3: CASSPAGVQETQYF
DNA: TGTGCCAGCTCACCCGCAGGGGTTCAAGAGACCCAGTACTTC

size: NA
V: TRBV4-2
J: TRBJ2-7
D: NA
CDR3: CASSPVGLDYEQYF
DNA: TGTGCCAGCAGCCCAGTGGGACTTGATTACGAGCAGTACTTC

size: few
V: TRBV10-3
J: TRBJ2-5
D: NA
CDR3: CAISEEFGETQYF
DNA: TGTGCCATCAGTGAAGAGTTCGGGGAGACCCAGTACTTC

size: few
V: TRBV5-1
J: TRBJ1-1
D: NA
CDR3: CASSLVGDMNTEAFF
DNA: TGCGCCAGCAGCTTGGTGGGGGACATGAACACTGAAGCTTTCTTT

size: NA
V: TRBV5-1
J: TRBJ2-7
D: NA
CDR3: CASSLGGNDEQYF
DNA: TGCGCCAGCAGCCTGGGGGGTAACGACGAGCAGTACTTC

size: NA
V: TRBV11-2
J: TRBJ2-3
D: TRBD2
CDR3: CASSFSLVGGRGTDTQYF
DNA: TGTGCCAGCAGCTTCTCTCTGGTGGGCGGGAGAGGGACAGATACGCAGTATTTT

size: NA
V: TRBV15
J: TRBJ2-3
D: TRBD1
CDR3: CATSRSSRGQGIADTQYF
DNA: TGTGCCACCAGCAGATCCTCCAGGGGACAGGGCATCGCAGATACGCAGTATTTT

size: NA
V: TRBV27
J: TRBJ1-1
D: NA
CDR3: CASSLWADFTEAFF
DNA: TGTGCCAGCAGTTTATGGGCAGACTTCACTGAAGCTTTCTTT

size: few
V: TRBV5-1
J: TRBJ1-1
D: TRBD1
CDR3: CASSRGQGRANTEAFF
DNA: TGCGCCAGCAGCCGGGGACAGGGTCGGGCGAACACTGAAGCTTTCTTT

size: NA
V: TRBV20-1
J: TRBJ2-1
D: TRBD2
CDR3: CSADRGGRGFYNEQFF
DNA: TGCAGTGCTGACCGGGGGGGCCGAGGGTTCTACAATGAGCAGTTCTTC

size: few
V: TRBV7-2
J: TRBJ2-3
D: TRBD1
CDR3: CASSLVGQGGTQYF
DNA: TGTGCCAGCAGCTTAGTGGGACAGGGGGGGACGCAGTATTTT

size: NA
V: TRBV7-9
J: TRBJ1-1
D: TRBD1
CDR3: CASSHLDRDTEAFF
DNA: TGTGCCAGCAGCCACCTAGACAGGGACACTGAAGCTTTCTTT

size: NA
V: TRBV7-2
J: TRBJ2-7
D: NA
CDR3: CASSNRDGPYEQYF
DNA: TGTGCCAGCAGCAATCGGGACGGACCCTACGAGCAGTACTTC

size: once
V: TRBV7-2
J: TRBJ2-3
D: NA
CDR3: CASSSPPPVSTDTQYF
DNA: TGTGCCAGCAGCTCCCCCCCTCCTGTTAGCACAGATACGCAGTATTTT

size: NA
V: TRBV12-3/TRBV12-4
J: TRBJ2-1
D: TRBD1
CDR3: CASSSRTGGGMQFF
DNA: TGTGCCAGCAGTTCCCGGACAGGGGGTGGGATGCAGTTCTTC

size: NA
V: TRBV6-6
J: TRBJ2-1
D: TRBD1
CDR3: CASSYPRQGVINEQFF
DNA: TGTGCCAGCAGTTACCCTAGACAGGGGGTAATCAATGAGCAGTTCTTC

size: few
V: TRBV7-2
J: TRBJ1-6
D: NA
CDR3: CASSLANAAVDSPLHF
DNA: TGTGCCAGCAGCTTAGCCAATGCCGCTGTAGATTCACCCCTCCACTTT

size: NA
V: TRBV6-1
J: TRBJ1-5
D: TRBD1
CDR3: CASTRDSSSNQPQHF
DNA: TGTGCCAGCACTCGGGACAGTAGTAGCAATCAGCCCCAGCATTTT

size: NA
V: TRBV20-1
J: TRBJ2-7
D: NA
CDR3: CGAPPLEAAYEQYF
DNA: TGCGGTGCGCCACCTCTCGAGGCGGCCTACGAGCAGTACTTC

size: NA
V: TRBV10-3
J: TRBJ1-1
D: TRBD1
CDR3: CAITDRDRGGDTEAFF
DNA: TGTGCCATCACCGACCGGGACAGGGGTGGGGACACTGAAGCTTTCTTT

size: NA
V: TRBV25-1
J: TRBJ2-1
D: NA
CDR3: CASRGAGSSYNEQFF
DNA: TGTGCCAGCAGGGGGGCCGGGAGCTCCTACAATGAGCAGTTCTTC